The clone carrying this T cell receptor beta chain was seen more than once but under ten times. Its antigen remains unknown. TCRdb re-called clones from the PCR reads using MiXCR. The sample lists about 15,000 clones; over 20% were seen once. This entry is derived from a study of metastatic and nonmetastatic thyroid tumors. Nobody among the patients had been given any treatment before thyroid surgery. The V end lost 4 bases, the J end lost 4 bases, and 11 bases lay between the germline ends. CDR1 MRHNA and CDR2 SNTAGT come from the germline V gene. The CDR3 runs 14 residues. Findings and limits, study-wide: Significantly greater TCR beta diversity was reportedly found in malignant thyroid tumors than in benign nodules (in blood and tumor).

The sequenced sample was tumor tissue. The chain carries TRBV6-4 and TRBJ2-1, with D possibly called TRBD1 or TRBD2 (5 bases each). The sequence derives from a female donor with papillary thyroid cancer or a benign thyroid nodule (not recorded which). Some clones in this sample may be carry-over from other donors' samples. CDR3 DNA: TGTGCCAGCAGTGGGTCCGAGGGGTACAATGAGCAGTTCTTC. It translates to CASSGSEGYNEQFF.